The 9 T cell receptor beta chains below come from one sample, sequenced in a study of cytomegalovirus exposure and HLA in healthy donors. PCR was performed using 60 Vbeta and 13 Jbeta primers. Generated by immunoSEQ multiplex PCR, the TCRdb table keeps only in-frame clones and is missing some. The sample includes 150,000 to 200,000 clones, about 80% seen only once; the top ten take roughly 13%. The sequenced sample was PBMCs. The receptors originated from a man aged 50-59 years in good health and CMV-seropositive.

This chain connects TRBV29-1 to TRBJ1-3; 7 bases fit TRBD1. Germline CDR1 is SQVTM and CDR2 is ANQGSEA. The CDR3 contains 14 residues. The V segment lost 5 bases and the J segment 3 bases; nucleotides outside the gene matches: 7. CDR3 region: CSVSPGGGGNTIYF. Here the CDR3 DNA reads TGCAGCGTTAGTCCAGGGGGAGGTGGAAACACCATATATTTT.

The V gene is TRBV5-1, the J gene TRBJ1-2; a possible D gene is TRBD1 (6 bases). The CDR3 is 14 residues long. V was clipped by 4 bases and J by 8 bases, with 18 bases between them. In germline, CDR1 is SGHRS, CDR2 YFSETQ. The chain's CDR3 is CASSELTGRSGYTF. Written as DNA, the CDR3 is TGCGCCAGCAGCGAACTTACAGGGCGAAGCGGCTACACCTTC.

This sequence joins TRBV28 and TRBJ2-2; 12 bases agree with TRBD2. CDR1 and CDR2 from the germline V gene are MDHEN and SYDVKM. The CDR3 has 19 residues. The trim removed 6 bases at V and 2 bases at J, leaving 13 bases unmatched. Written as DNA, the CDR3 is TGTGCCAGCAGACCCGGTTGGCTAGCGGGGGGGGTAAACACCGGGGAGCTGTTTTTT. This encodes CASRPGWLAGGVNTGELFF. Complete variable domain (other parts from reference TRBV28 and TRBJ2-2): DVKVTQSSRYLVKRTGEKVFLECVQDMDHENMFWYRQDPGLGLRLIYFSYDVKMKEKGDIPEGYSVSREKKERFSLILESASTNQTSMYLCASRPGWLAGGVNTGELFFGEGSRLTVL.

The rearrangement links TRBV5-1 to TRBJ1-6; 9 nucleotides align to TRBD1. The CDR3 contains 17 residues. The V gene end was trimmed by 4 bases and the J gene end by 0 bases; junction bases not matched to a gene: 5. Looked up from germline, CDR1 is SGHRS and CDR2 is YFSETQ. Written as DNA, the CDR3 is TGCGCCAGCAGCGGTAACAGGGGGCGCTCCTATAATTCACCCCTCCACTTT. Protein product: CASSGNRGRSYNSPLHF. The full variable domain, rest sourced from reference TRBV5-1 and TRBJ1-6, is KAGVTQTPRYLIKTRGQQVTLSCSPISGHRSVSWYQQTPGQGLQFLFEYFSETQRNKGNFPGRFSGRQFSNSRSEMNVSTLELGDSALYLCASSGNRGRSYNSPLHFGNGTRLTVT.

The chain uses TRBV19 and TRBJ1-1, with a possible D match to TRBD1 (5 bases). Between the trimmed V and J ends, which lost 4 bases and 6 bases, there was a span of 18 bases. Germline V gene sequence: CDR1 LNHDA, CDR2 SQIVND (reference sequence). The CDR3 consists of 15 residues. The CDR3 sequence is CASSTLTAPSSEAFF. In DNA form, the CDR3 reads TGTGCCAGTAGTACATTGACAGCGCCGAGCTCTGAAGCTTTCTTT.

The CDR3 here is CASSLSGGASYNEQFF. CDR3 in DNA: TGTGCCAGCAGTTTATCTGGGGGGGCTTCCTACAATGAGCAGTTCTTC. V usage is TRBV27 and J usage is TRBJ2-1; possible D gene TRBD2, 7 bases. The CDR3 is 16 residues long. Deletions cut 0 bases from V and 1 base from J, with 10 bases between. Germline V gives CDR1 MNHEY, CDR2 SMNVEV (reference sequence).

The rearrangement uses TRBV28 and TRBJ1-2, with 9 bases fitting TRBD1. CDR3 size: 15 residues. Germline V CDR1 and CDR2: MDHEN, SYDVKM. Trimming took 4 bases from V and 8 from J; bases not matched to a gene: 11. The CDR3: CASSWGFDRGGGYTF. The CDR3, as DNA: TGTGCCAGCAGTTGGGGGTTCGACAGGGGGGGCGGCTACACCTTC.

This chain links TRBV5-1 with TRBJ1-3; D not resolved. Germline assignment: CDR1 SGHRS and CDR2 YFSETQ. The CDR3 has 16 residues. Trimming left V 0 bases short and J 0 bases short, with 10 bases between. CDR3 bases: TGCGCCAGCAGCTTGGGGCAGGCCGTCTCTGGAAACACCATATATTTT. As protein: CASSLGQAVSGNTIYF.

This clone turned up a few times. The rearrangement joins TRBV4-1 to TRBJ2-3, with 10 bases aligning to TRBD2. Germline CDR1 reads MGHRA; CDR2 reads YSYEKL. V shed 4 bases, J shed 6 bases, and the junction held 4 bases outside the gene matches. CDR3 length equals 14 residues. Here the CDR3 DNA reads TGCGCCAGCAGCCTTAGCGGGGGGCGGGATACGCAGTATTTT. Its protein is CASSLSGGRDTQYF.